The clone carrying this T cell receptor (beta chain) was counted ten times or more. As yet, its antigen is unknown. The source of the sample is a study of early T cells in non-severe SARS-CoV-2 infection. Points from the study as a whole: Database matching using VDJdb favored anti-spike CD8 responses, with private and CD4 specificities left missing.

Attachment of unique molecular identifiers to individual cDNA molecules was performed. TCRdb ran MiXCR on the 5' RACE reads and lists one entry per CDR3 protein. The top ten hold about a third of the sample, which has roughly 32,000 distinct CDR3 sequences, 6.6% seen once. Trimming stripped 5 bases from V and 1 base from J, with 15 bases between. This CDR3 spans 16 amino acids. Germline V gives CDR1 SGHNT, CDR2 YENEEA. V is TRBV11-3 and J is TRBJ2-1, with a possible D match to TRBD2 (5 bases). This TCR came from an adult who was a healthcare worker with PCR-confirmed SARS-CoV-2 infection or an uninfected control (not recorded which). The sequenced sample consisted of whole blood. Written as DNA, the CDR3 is TGTGCCAGCAGCACGAGGGAGATGGGATCCTACAATGAGCAGTTCTTC. Translation gives CASSTREMGSYNEQFF.